Detailed here is one TCR beta chain. Its antigen is unidentified. The sample holds other DNA sequences that translate to the same CDR3. The data were taken from a study of shared clonotypes between healthy human individuals. Overall study context: CD8 memory received one plate per donor, CD8 naive two, CD4 memory three and CD4 naive three. Broader study findings: In a few donors, around 5% of naive CD4 clonotypes appeared in common.

Germline V gene sequence: CDR1 SQVTM, CDR2 ANQGSEA. Trimming removed 7 bases at V and 4 bases at J, with 10 bases between. This CDR3 has 11 residues. The assay was immunoSEQ multiplex PCR, and TCRdb's table has in-frame clones only and misses some. This table holds roughly 2,300,000 clones, roughly 92% found once. The sequence was obtained from a man between 18 and 35 years old in good health. Some clones in this sample may be carry-over from other donors' samples. The sample comprised naive CD4+ T cells from PBMCs. Specified subset: CD45RA+ positively selected. This chain links TRBV29-1 with TRBJ1-2; D is unresolved. CDR3 DNA: TGCAGCGGTGGCAGCTTCTATGGCTACACCTTC. Translating it yields CSGGSFYGYTF. The variable domain in full, with the rest retrieved from reference TRBV29-1 and TRBJ1-2, is SAVISQKPSRDICQRGTSLTIQCQVDSQVTMMFWYRQQPGQSLTLIATANQGSEATYESGFVIDKFPISRPNLTFSTLTVSNMSPEDSSIYLCSGGSFYGYTFGSGTRLTVV.